The 29 T cell receptor beta chains below were found in one sample sequenced in a study of cytomegalovirus exposure and HLA in healthy donors. The study ran its PCR with 60 Vbeta and 13 Jbeta primers. Clones were read by immunoSEQ multiplex PCR, and TCRdb kept only the in-frame ones, dropping some. The sample shows approximately 150,000 clones, roughly 70% of them seen only once. Material: PBMCs. These receptors were taken from a woman in her thirties or forties in good health and CMV-seronegative.

This clone came up a few times. Other DNA sequences in the sample encode the same CDR3. The rearrangement uses TRBV19 and TRBJ1-2; D remains ambiguous. The V gene lost 0 bases and the J gene lost 2 bases, with 7 bases spanning the gap. Germline CDR1 and CDR2: LNHDA and SQIVND (reference sequence). The CDR3 covers 14 residues. The CDR3 region is CASSIDRGNYGYTF. The CDR3 DNA follows: TGTGCCAGTAGTATAGATCGAGGGAACTATGGCTACACCTTC.

This clone is a singleton in its sample. The chain joins TRBV4-2 to TRBJ2-5, with 10 bases fitting TRBD2. Per the germline V gene, CDR1 is LGHNA and CDR2 is YNFKEQ. The CDR3 consists of 15 residues. V dropped 1 base and J dropped 4; count of bases not matched to a gene: 3. In DNA, the CDR3 is TGTGCCAGCAGCCAAGCTAGCGGGGGCCCAGAGACCCAGTACTTC. It codes for CASSQASGGPETQYF.

The J gene is TRBJ2-3, the V gene TRBV5-1; D remains ambiguous. The germline V and J ends were trimmed by 0 bases and 5 bases, with 4 bases remaining between them. The CDR3 consists of 12 residues. Germline CDR1 and CDR2: SGHRS and YFSETQ. The CDR3 loop is CASSLGKDTQYF. DNA of the CDR3: TGCGCCAGCAGCTTGGGTAAAGATACGCAGTATTTT.

In this sample, this clone turned up a few times. The rearrangement links TRBV19 to TRBJ1-4; D gene unclear. CDR1 and CDR2 (germline): LNHDA, SQIVND (reference sequence). There are 14 residues in the CDR3. V lost 7 bases and J 4 bases, leaving 13 bases between the germline ends. The CDR3 DNA follows: TGTGCCAGTACCCATAGGAGAGATAATGAAAAACTGTTTTTT. Protein: CASTHRRDNEKLFF.

The chain is built from TRBV7-9 and TRBJ2-7; maybe TRBD2 (6 bases). CDR1 and CDR2 (germline): SEHNR, FQNEAQ (reference sequence). The CDR3 length is 15 residues. Deletions cut 1 base from V and 4 bases from J, with 14 bases between. CDR3 residues: CASSLGSRRGYEQYF. CDR3 DNA sequence: TGTGCCAGCAGCTTAGGGTCTAGGAGGGGATACGAGCAGTACTTC.

Only a few counts were recorded for this clone. The CDR3 bases are TGTGCCAGCAGGCCCTCCGGCGGCGTTACCTACGAGCAGTACTTC. Translation gives CASRPSGGVTYEQYF. The chain is built from TRBV28 and TRBJ2-7, with unresolved D. There are 15 residues in the CDR3. V was cut by 6 bases and J by 2 bases, with 17 bases left in between. The germline V gene encodes CDR1 MDHEN and CDR2 SYDVKM.

This clone turned up a few times. J is TRBJ1-2 and V is TRBV9; 7 bases match TRBD1. CDR3 length: 14 residues. Looked up from germline, CDR1 is SGDLS and CDR2 is YYNGEE. J was trimmed by 2 bases and V by 3 bases; bases with no gene match: 4. The CDR3 here is CASSATGMNYGYTF. The CDR3 DNA sequence: TGTGCCAGCAGCGCGACAGGGATGAACTATGGCTACACCTTC.

The CDR3: CASSVPGSGNTIYF. The CDR3 bases are TGTGCCAGCAGTGTCCCGGGCTCTGGAAACACCATATATTTT. V and J are TRBV28 and TRBJ1-3; D gene uncertain. V lost 5 bases to trimming and J lost 0 bases, with 8 bases between them. The CDR3 runs to 14 residues. The germline V gene has CDR1 MDHEN and CDR2 SYDVKM.

This chain joins TRBV19 and TRBJ1-5; D perhaps matches TRBD1 (5 bases). V shed 2 bases and J shed 2 bases, with 13 bases lying between them. The CDR3 length is 16 residues. CDR1 LNHDA and CDR2 SQIVND come from the germline V gene (reference sequence). The CDR3 is CASSIIWGGGNQPQHF. DNA of the CDR3: TGTGCCAGTAGTATAATTTGGGGCGGGGGCAATCAGCCCCAGCATTTT. Full variable domain (rest looked up from reference TRBV19 and TRBJ1-5): DGGITQSPKYLFRKEGQNVTLSCEQNLNHDAMYWYRQDPGQGLRLIYYSQIVNDFQKGDIAEGYSVSREKKESFPLTVTSAQKNPTAFYLCASSIIWGGGNQPQHFGDGTRLSIL.

The chain combines TRBV6-1 with TRBJ2-2; D not certain. This CDR3 has 17 amino acids. The germline V gene has CDR1 MNHNS and CDR2 SASEGT. V lost 0 bases, J lost 1 base, and 12 bases lay in between. CDR3 in amino acids: CASSEAKTARNTGELFF. The CDR3 nucleotides are TGTGCCAGCAGTGAAGCTAAAACAGCTCGGAACACCGGGGAGCTGTTTTTT.

The gene calls are TRBV15 and TRBJ1-2; 7 positions match TRBD1. The germline CDR1 and CDR2 sequences are LNHNV and YYDKDF (reference sequence). The junction had 5 bases not matched to a gene; V was cut back by 0 bases and J by 4 bases. This CDR3 is 15 amino acids long. CDR3 in amino acids: CATSRDTTGAYGYTF. CDR3 nucleotides: TGTGCCACCAGCAGAGATACAACAGGGGCCTATGGCTACACCTTC.

The rearrangement links TRBV11-3 to TRBJ2-5; 7 bases fit TRBD2. This CDR3 region has 15 residues. In germline, CDR1 is SGHNT, CDR2 YENEEA. V was clipped by 5 bases and J by 5 bases; unmatched bases: 11. The CDR3 spells CASSVSSGGRETQYF. The DNA of the CDR3 is TGTGCCAGCAGCGTCTCTAGCGGAGGGAGGGAGACCCAGTACTTC.

The chain links TRBV19 to TRBJ2-6; possibly TRBD1 for D (6 bases). The germline V gene encodes CDR1 LNHDA and CDR2 SQIVND (reference sequence). V was pared by 11 bases and J by 2 bases, with 16 bases between. The CDR3 is 15 amino acids. Written as DNA, the CDR3 is TGTGCCTCCCGGACAGACAAAGCTGGGGCCAACGTCCTGACTTTC. It encodes CASRTDKAGANVLTF.

The rearrangement links TRBV5-1 to TRBJ1-1; 7 nucleotides align to TRBD1. The CDR3 extends over 15 amino acids. The germline V gene has CDR1 SGHRS and CDR2 YFSETQ. J gave up 4 bases and V 6 bases, and 12 bases lay outside the gene matches. Here the CDR3 reads CASTTQGTYGTEAFF. DNA for the CDR3: TGCGCCAGCACCACACAGGGGACGTACGGCACTGAAGCTTTCTTT.

The chain combines TRBV18 with TRBJ1-3; D is possibly TRBD1 (6 bases). Germline V gene lookup returns CDR1 KGHSH and CDR2 LQKENI. The CDR3 consists of 18 residues. V was pared by 0 bases and J by 7 bases, with 22 bases between. CDR3 region: CASSPPPSGHVIGNTIYF. The CDR3 coding sequence is TGTGCCAGCTCACCACCACCGTCGGGACATGTTATAGGGAACACCATATATTTT.

This clone was recorded a few times. The genes are TRBV4-2 and TRBJ2-7; 10 bases align to TRBD2. Germline V gene sequence: CDR1 LGHNA, CDR2 YNFKEQ. V shed 2 bases and J 0 bases; nucleotides not matched to a gene: 1. The CDR3 is 15 residues long. The CDR3 is CASSQRTSGSYEQYF. CDR3 coding DNA: TGTGCCAGCAGCCAAAGGACTAGCGGCTCCTACGAGCAGTACTTC.

V gene TRBV18 combines with J gene TRBJ2-3; 7 nucleotides agree with TRBD2. CDR1 and CDR2 (germline): KGHSH, LQKENI. CDR3 length: 15 amino acids. V was clipped by 4 bases and J by 3 bases; unmatched bases: 7. In nucleotides, the CDR3 is TGTGCCAGCTCACGACAACTAGCGTTTACAGATACGCAGTATTTT. It yields the protein CASSRQLAFTDTQYF.

The V and J genes are TRBV27 and TRBJ2-7; 8 bases fit TRBD2. The trim removed 4 bases at V and 3 bases at J, leaving 8 bases unmatched. Germline values: CDR1 MNHEY, CDR2 SMNVEV (reference sequence). This CDR3 region has 15 residues. CDR3 protein: CASSSVTAGGYEQYF. Written as DNA, the CDR3 is TGTGCCAGCAGTTCCGTAACTGCGGGGGGCTACGAGCAGTACTTC.

V gene TRBV10-3 combines with J gene TRBJ2-5, with 9 bases identical to TRBD1. Germline V gene sequence: CDR1 ENHRY, CDR2 SYGVKD. V trimming: 5 bases; J trimming: 4 bases; junction bases outside the gene matches: 8. The CDR3 loop spans 15 amino acids. The CDR3 sequence is CAISTRQDRGETQYF. Here the CDR3 DNA reads TGTGCCATCAGTACTCGACAGGACAGGGGAGAGACCCAGTACTTC.

This sequence joins TRBV6-5 and TRBJ1-2; 7 nucleotides agree with TRBD1. This CDR3 is 14 amino acids long. The V segment lost 0 bases and the J segment 8 bases; nucleotides outside the gene matches: 6. Germline V CDR1 and CDR2: MNHEY, SVGAGI. The CDR3 sequence is CASSYSDRVMGYTF. In DNA form, the CDR3 reads TGTGCCAGCAGTTACTCAGACAGGGTGATGGGCTACACCTTC.

J is TRBJ1-1 and V is TRBV28, with D unresolved. Germline V gives CDR1 MDHEN, CDR2 SYDVKM. V was trimmed by 1 base and J by 6 bases, leaving 6 bases between them. The CDR3 is 12 amino acids. CDR3 bases: TGTGCCAGCAGTTTATCGGAGTCTGAAGCTTTCTTT. This codes for CASSLSESEAFF.

The chain uses TRBV6-1 and TRBJ2-7; D may be TRBD2 (7 bases). Germline CDR1 is MNHNS and CDR2 is SASEGT. This CDR3 has 16 residues. Deletions cut 3 bases from V and 0 bases from J, with 15 bases between. The chain's CDR3 is CASSDWGAGASYEQYF. DNA for the CDR3: TGTGCCAGCAGTGATTGGGGGGCGGGGGCCTCCTACGAGCAGTACTTC.

This clone came up once. The identical CDR3 is also encoded by other nucleotide sequences in the sample. The genes are TRBV27 and TRBJ2-2; 7 nucleotides line up with TRBD2. Germline CDR1 and CDR2: MNHEY and SMNVEV (reference sequence). V lost 2 bases to trimming and J lost 6 bases; unmatched junction nucleotides: 3. There are 14 residues in the CDR3. The CDR3 here is CASSLQGGAGELFF. The CDR3 nucleotides read TGTGCCAGCAGTTTACAGGGAGGGGCCGGGGAGCTGTTTTTT.

This sequence joins TRBV5-1 and TRBJ2-6, with D uncertain. V shed 0 bases and J shed 2 bases, with 6 bases lying between them. The germline V gene has CDR1 SGHRS and CDR2 YFSETQ. This CDR3 comprises 15 residues. This chain's CDR3 is CASSLARAGANVLTF. The CDR3 nucleotides are TGCGCCAGCAGCTTGGCCCGGGCTGGGGCCAACGTCCTGACTTTC.

The V gene is TRBV7-9, the J gene TRBJ1-6; D is uncertain. This CDR3 region has 13 residues. The V and J ends lost 8 bases and 1 base respectively, with 6 bases between them. The germline V gene has CDR1 SEHNR and CDR2 FQNEAQ (reference sequence). The CDR3 coding sequence is TGTGCCAGCGCGGGTTCCTATAATTCACCCCTCCACTTT. It is translated as CASAGSYNSPLHF.

The chain recombines TRBV6-5 with TRBJ1-2, with 7 bases that match TRBD1. The germline V gene has CDR1 MNHEY and CDR2 SVGAGI. The CDR3 has 15 residues. The V segment lost 0 bases and the J segment 5 bases; nucleotides outside the gene matches: 6. In DNA form, the CDR3 reads TGTGCCAGCAGTTACTCGGGGACAGAATATTATGGCTACACCTTC. It encodes CASSYSGTEYYGYTF.

This clone was recorded once. V and J are TRBV10-2 and TRBJ1-1; 8 bases line up with TRBD1. The CDR3 runs to 15 residues. CDR1 and CDR2 (germline): WSHSY, SAAADI. Trimming cost V 2 bases and J 6 bases; bases outside gene matches: 8. CDR3 DNA sequence: TGCGCCAGCAGTGAGGAACAGGGGGATTCCTCTGAAGCTTTCTTT. It encodes CASSEEQGDSSEAFF.

The genes are TRBV30 and TRBJ2-6; 11 bases map to TRBD1. CDR3 length: 17 amino acids. Germline CDR1 reads GTSNPN; CDR2 reads SVGIG (reference sequence). CDR3 DNA sequence: TGTGCATACCACCGGGACAGGGGGACGGCTGGGGCCAACGTCCTGACTTTC. As protein: CAYHRDRGTAGANVLTF.

V is TRBV19 and J is TRBJ2-3, with D possibly TRBD1 on 5 matching bases. The germline CDR1 and CDR2 sequences are LNHDA and SQIVND (reference sequence). The CDR3 sequence is 14 residues long. V lost 1 base, J lost 2 bases, and 7 bases lay in between. CDR3 bases: TGTGCCAGTAGTATAGTGGGGCCCACAGATACGCAGTATTTT. Amino acids: CASSIVGPTDTQYF.